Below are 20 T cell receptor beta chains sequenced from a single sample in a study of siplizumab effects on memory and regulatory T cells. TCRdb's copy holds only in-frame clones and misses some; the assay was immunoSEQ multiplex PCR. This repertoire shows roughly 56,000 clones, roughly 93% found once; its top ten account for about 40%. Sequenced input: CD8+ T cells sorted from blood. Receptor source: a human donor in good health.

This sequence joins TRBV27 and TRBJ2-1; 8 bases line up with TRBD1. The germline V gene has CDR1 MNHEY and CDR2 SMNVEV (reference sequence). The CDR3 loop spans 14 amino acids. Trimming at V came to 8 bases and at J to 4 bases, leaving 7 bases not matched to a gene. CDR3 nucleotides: TGTGCCAGCGCCTCAGACAGGGGTTACAATGAGCAGTTCTTC. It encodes CASASDRGYNEQFF.

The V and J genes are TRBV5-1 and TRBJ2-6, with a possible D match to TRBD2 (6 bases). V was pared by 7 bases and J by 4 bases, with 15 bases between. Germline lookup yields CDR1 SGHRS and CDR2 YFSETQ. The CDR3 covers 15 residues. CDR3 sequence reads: CASYPLAPGANVLTF. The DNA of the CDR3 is TGCGCCAGCTACCCACTAGCTCCCGGGGCCAACGTCCTGACTTTC.

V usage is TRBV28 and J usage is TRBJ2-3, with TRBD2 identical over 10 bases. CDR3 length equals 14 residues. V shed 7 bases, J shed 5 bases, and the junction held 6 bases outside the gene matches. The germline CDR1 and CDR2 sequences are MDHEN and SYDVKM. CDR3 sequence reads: CASNQREGQDTQYF. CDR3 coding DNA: TGTGCCAGCAACCAGCGGGAGGGCCAAGATACGCAGTATTTT.

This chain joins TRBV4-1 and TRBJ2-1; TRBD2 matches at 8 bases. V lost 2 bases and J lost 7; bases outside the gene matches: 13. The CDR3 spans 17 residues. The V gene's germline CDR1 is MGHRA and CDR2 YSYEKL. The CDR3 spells CASSQLPPGLVSNEQFF. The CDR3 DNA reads TGCGCCAGCAGCCAACTCCCCCCGGGACTAGTCTCTAATGAGCAGTTCTTC.

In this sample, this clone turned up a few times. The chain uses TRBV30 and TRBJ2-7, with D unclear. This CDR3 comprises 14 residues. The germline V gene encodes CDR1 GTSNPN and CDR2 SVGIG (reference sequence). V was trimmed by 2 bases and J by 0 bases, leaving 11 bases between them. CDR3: CAWSTHSSSYEQYF. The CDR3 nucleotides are TGTGCCTGGAGTACTCACAGTAGCTCCTACGAGCAGTACTTC.

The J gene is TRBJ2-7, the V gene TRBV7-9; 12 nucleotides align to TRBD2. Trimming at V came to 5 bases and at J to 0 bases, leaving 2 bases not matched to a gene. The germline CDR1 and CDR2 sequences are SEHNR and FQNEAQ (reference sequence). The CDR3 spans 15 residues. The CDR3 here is CASSPTSGSSYEQYF. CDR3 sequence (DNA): TGTGCCAGCAGCCCGACTAGCGGGAGCTCCTACGAGCAGTACTTC.

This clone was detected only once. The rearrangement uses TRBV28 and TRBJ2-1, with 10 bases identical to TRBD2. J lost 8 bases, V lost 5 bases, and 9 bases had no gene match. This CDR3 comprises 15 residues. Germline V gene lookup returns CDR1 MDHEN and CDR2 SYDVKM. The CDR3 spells CASSPPGLANHEQFF. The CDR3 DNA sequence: TGTGCCAGCAGTCCACCGGGACTAGCGAATCATGAGCAGTTCTTC.

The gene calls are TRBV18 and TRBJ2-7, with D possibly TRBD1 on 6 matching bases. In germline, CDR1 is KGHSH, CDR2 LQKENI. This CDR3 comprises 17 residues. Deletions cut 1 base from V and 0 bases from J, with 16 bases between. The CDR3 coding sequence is TGTGCCAGCTCACCACAACCTGGACAGCTAAGCTCCTACGAGCAGTACTTC. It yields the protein CASSPQPGQLSSYEQYF.

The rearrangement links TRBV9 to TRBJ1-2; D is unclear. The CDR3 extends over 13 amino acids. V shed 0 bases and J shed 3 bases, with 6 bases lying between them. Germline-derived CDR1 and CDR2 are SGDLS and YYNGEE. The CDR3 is CASSVAQDYGYTF. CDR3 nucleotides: TGTGCCAGCAGCGTAGCTCAGGACTATGGCTACACCTTC.

The CDR3 DNA reads as TGTGCCAGCAGGGGGATTGGGTGCACCTTC. Protein product: CASRGIGCTF. The J gene is TRBJ1-2, the V gene TRBV2; D remains ambiguous. Trimming cost V 6 bases and J 13 bases, with 12 bases left between them. Germline assignment: CDR1 SNHLY and CDR2 FYNNEI. The CDR3 sequence is 10 residues long.

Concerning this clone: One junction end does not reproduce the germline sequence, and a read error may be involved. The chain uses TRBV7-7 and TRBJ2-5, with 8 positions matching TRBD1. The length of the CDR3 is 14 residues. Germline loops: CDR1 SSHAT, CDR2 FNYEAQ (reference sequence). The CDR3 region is CASSLGTGQETQYF. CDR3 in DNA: TGTGCTAGCAGCTTAGGGACAGGACAAGAGACCCAGTACTTC. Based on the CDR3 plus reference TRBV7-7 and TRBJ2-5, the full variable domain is GAGVSQSPRYKVTKRGQDVTLRCDPISSHATLYWYQQALGQGPEFLTYFNYEAQPDKSGLPSDRFSAERPEGSISTLTIQRTEQRDSAMYRCASSLGTGQETQYFGPGTRLLVL.

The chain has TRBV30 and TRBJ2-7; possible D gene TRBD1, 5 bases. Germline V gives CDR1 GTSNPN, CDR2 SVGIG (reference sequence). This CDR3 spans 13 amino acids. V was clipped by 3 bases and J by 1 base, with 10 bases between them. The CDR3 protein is CAWRPDTSYEQYF. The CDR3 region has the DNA TGTGCCTGGAGACCGGACACTTCCTACGAGCAGTACTTC.

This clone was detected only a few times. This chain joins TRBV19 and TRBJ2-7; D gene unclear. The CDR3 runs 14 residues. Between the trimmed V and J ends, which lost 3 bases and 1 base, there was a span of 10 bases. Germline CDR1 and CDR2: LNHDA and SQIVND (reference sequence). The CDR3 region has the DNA TGTGCCAGTAGTATGGAACTGGCATCCTACGAGCAGTACTTC. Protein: CASSMELASYEQYF. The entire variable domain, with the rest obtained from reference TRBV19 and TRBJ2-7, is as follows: DGGITQSPKYLFRKEGQNVTLSCEQNLNHDAMYWYRQDPGQGLRLIYYSQIVNDFQKGDIAEGYSVSREKKESFPLTVTSAQKNPTAFYLCASSMELASYEQYFGPGTRLTVT.

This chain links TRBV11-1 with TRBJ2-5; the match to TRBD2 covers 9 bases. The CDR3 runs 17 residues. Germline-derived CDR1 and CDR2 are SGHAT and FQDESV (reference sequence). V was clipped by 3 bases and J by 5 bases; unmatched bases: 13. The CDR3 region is CASSLPPPGTSYETQYF. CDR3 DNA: TGTGCCAGCAGCTTGCCTCCCCCCGGGACTAGCTACGAGACCCAGTACTTC.

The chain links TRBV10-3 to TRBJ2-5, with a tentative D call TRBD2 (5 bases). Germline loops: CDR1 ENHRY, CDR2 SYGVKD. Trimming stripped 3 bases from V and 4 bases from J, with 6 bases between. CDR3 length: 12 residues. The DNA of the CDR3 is TGTGCCATCAGTGACGGAGGAGAGACCCAGTACTTC. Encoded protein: CAISDGGETQYF.

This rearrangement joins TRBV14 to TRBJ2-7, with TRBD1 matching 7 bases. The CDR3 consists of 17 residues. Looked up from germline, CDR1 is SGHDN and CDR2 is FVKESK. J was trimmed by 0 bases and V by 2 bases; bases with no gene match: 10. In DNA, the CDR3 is TGTGCCAGCAGCCAACTTGCTTTACGGACAGGCTCCTACGAGCAGTACTTC. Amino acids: CASSQLALRTGSYEQYF.

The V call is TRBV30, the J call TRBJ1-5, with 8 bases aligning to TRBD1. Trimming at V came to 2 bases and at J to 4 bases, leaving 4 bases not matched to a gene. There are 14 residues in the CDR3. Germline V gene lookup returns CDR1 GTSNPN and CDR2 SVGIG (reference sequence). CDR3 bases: TGTGCCTGGAGTCACAGGGGGGCAAATCAGCCCCAGCATTTT. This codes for CAWSHRGANQPQHF. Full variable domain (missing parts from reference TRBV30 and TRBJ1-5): SQTIHQWPATLVQPVGSPLSLECTVEGTSNPNLYWYRQAAGRGLQLLFYSVGIGQISSEVPQNLSASRPQDRQFILSSKKLLLSDSGFYLCAWSHRGANQPQHFGDGTRLSIL.

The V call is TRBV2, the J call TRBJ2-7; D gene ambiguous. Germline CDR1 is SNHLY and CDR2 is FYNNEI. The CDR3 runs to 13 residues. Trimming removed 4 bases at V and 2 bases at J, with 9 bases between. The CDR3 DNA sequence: TGTGCCAGCAGTGTGGGCGGACCCTACGAGCAGTACTTC. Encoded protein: CASSVGGPYEQYF.

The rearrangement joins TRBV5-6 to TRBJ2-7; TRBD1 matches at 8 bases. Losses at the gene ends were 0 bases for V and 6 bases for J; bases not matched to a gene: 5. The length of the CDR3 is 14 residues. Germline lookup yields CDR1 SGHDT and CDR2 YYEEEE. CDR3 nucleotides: TGTGCCAGCAGCTTGGGACAGGGGTCGAGCGAGCAGTACTTC. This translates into CASSLGQGSSEQYF. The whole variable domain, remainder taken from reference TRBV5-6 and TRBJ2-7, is DAGVTQSPTHLIKTRGQQVTLRCSPKSGHDTVSWYQQALGQGPQFIFQYYEEEERQRGNFPDRFSGHQFPNYSSELNVNALLLGDSALYLCASSLGQGSSEQYFGPGTRLTVT.

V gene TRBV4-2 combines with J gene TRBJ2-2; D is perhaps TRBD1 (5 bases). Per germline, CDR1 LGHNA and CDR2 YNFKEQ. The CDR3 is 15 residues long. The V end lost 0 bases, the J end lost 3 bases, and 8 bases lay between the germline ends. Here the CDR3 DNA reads TGTGCCAGCAGCCAAGAGACAGCTGACACCGGGGAGCTGTTTTTT. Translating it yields CASSQETADTGELFF.